This TCR beta chain comes out of a study of blood T cell repertoires in COVID-19 (dated by TCRdb to 2018 to 2021). About the investigation overall: Samples from collaborators originated in the United States, Italy and Spain and spanned both the acute and convalescent phases of COVID-19. The material from the prospective study consisted of cDNA or gDNA derived from T cells, B-cell-depleted T cells, or PBMCs. The dataset comprised deeply sampled blood TCRbeta repertoires from subjects exposed to, actively infected with, or recovered from COVID-19. The repertoires were released in a freely available public database meant as a resource for research on the immune response to SARS-CoV-2. Samples came from the ongoing ImmuneRACE study (first 160 participants) plus 1,254 subjects from 6 global collaborators. Sample metadata almost always included a de-identified subject ID, COVID-19 status, age in years and sex. Where HLA class I and class II types were available, the types were taken from metadata supplied by the sample provider, not from assay-based typing. General conclusions and limits of the study: The amount of clinical and demographic metadata varied by source and participant and was provided uncurated.

Reading the germline V gene (reference sequence) gives CDR1 GTSNPN and CDR2 SVGIG. Trimming takes 3 bases off V and 0 bases off J; junction bases not matched to a gene: 7. The CDR3 starts with the cysteine, ends with the phenylalanine, and has 16 residues. Only the CDR3 portion is preserved as DNA: 48 bases, with reading frame beginning at the first base. The immunoSEQ Assay, a bias-controlled multiplex PCR, was used to amplify TCRbeta CDR3 regions from genomic DNA. In the authors' own workflow: The number of nucleated cells in each sample was estimated from the amplification of reference gene primers within the assay. To quantify the absolute abundance of each unique TCRbeta CDR3 rearrangement, sequence reads were collapsed and filtered. For each sample, productive Simpson clonality was calculated by taking the square root of Simpson's diversity index across productive rearrangements. Imported from immuneACCESS, the table was reduced by TCRdb to in-frame sequences with V and J called. These copies leave out some clones; in studies compared against another copy, an unresolved V gene accounts for under half, and the cause of the remainder is not known. Clonal size and the V and J genes are those of that table, whereas D and trimming came from the DNA. For this sample there are around 160,000 clones; roughly four fifths appear just once. The ten largest account for 8% to 13% of the sample.

Participants in the prospective study were aged 18 to 89 years, lived in 20 to 25 United States geographic areas, and enrolled through a virtual design. In the prospective study, cohorts were assigned on the basis of participant-reported clinical history obtained from a screening survey and a study questionnaire. For ImmuneRACE Cohort 3, a participant was defined as recovered based on two consecutive negative NP/OP PCR tests, clearance by a healthcare professional, or resolution of symptoms. In the prospective study, mobile phlebotomists collected whole blood, serum and a nasopharyngeal or oropharyngeal swab from each participant. Additional blood draws and questionnaires over an approximately two-month period could optionally be provided by prospective study participants. Prospective study blood samples were shipped either frozen or at room temperature before DNA extraction. Notes on this clone: No cognate antigen has been identified for it. No base qualities exist here, and no much larger clone lies one base off it. Other DNA sequences in this sample translate to the same CDR3.

The V and J segments used are TRBV30 and TRBJ2-7; 11 bases in the middle match TRBD1. Sequenced: PBMCs or T cells enriched from blood (not recorded which). The source is a man aged 50-60 years who had recovered from COVID-19. The nucleotide sequence is TGTGCCTGGAGGGCACGGGACAGGGGGATCTCCTACGAGCAGTACTTC. Translated, it reads CAWRARDRGISYEQYF. Where the CDR3 stops, the reference TRBV30 and TRBJ2-7 genes take over; the full variable domain is SQTIHQWPATLVQPVGSPLSLECTVEGTSNPNLYWYRQAAGRGLQLLFYSVGIGQISSEVPQNLSASRPQDRQFILSSKKLLLSDSGFYLCAWRARDRGISYEQYFGPGTRLTVT.